Listed here are 9 T cell receptor beta chains from one sample, sequenced in a study of cytomegalovirus exposure and HLA in healthy donors. Use of 60 Vbeta and 13 Jbeta primers characterized the PCR. The assay was immunoSEQ multiplex PCR, and TCRdb's table has in-frame clones only and misses some. Of 74,000 or so clones detected, 77% appear once; the ten largest clones hold 2.5% to 3.5%. Sequencing was carried out using PBMCs. Source of these receptors: a man aged 45-60 years in good health and CMV-seropositive.

This chain uses TRBV5-8 with TRBJ2-7; D may be TRBD2 (6 bases). V was shortened by 4 bases and J by 0 bases, with 14 bases between the two germline ends. Germline assignment: CDR1 SGHTS and CDR2 YDEGEE. CDR3 length: 15 amino acids. As DNA, the CDR3 is TGTGCCAGCAGCCGCCGGGACTGGTACTCCTACGAGCAGTACTTC. Translation gives CASSRRDWYSYEQYF.

The sample holds one count of this clone. J is TRBJ1-1 and V is TRBV5-4; weak D call: TRBD1 (5 bases). The germline V and J ends were trimmed by 2 bases and 4 bases, with 18 bases remaining between them. Germline CDR1 reads SGHNT; CDR2 reads YYREEE (reference sequence). The CDR3 is made up of 16 amino acids. This chain's CDR3 is CASSLRGQTLGTEAFF. The CDR3 nucleotides are TGTGCCAGCAGCTTAAGGGGTCAGACCCTGGGCACTGAAGCTTTCTTT.

The chain has TRBV19 and TRBJ1-4, with 7 positions matching TRBD1. The CDR3 has 17 amino acids. Per germline, CDR1 LNHDA and CDR2 SQIVND (reference sequence). Losses at the gene ends were 6 bases for V and 0 bases for J; bases not matched to a gene: 10. CDR3 sequence: CASSSDRVGTTNEKLFF. Written as DNA, the CDR3 is TGTGCCAGTAGCTCAGACAGGGTGGGGACAACTAATGAAAAACTGTTTTTT.

To note about this clone: One end of the junction fails to match germline, which may point to a read error. J is TRBJ2-3 and V is TRBV7-7; D is unclear. This CDR3 has 13 residues. Germline V gives CDR1 SSHAT, CDR2 FNYEAQ (reference sequence). The CDR3, as DNA: TGTGCTAGCAGCTTAGAACTGACAGATACGCAGTATTTT. The encoded protein is CASSLELTDTQYF.

J is TRBJ2-1 and V is TRBV4-1, with 12 bases that match TRBD1. J lost 7 bases, V lost 2 bases, and 9 bases had no gene match. The V gene's germline CDR1 is MGHRA and CDR2 YSYEKL. CDR3 length: 17 amino acids. CDR3 sequence (DNA): TGCGCCAGCAGCCAAAAACCGCCGGGACAGGGGGCAAATGAGCAGTTCTTC. Translated, it gives CASSQKPPGQGANEQFF.

This chain links TRBV5-1 with TRBJ2-3; 9 nucleotides line up with TRBD2. CDR1 and CDR2 from the germline V gene are SGHRS and YFSETQ. The CDR3 has 16 amino acids. V shed 2 bases and J 5 bases; nucleotides not matched to a gene: 9. The CDR3 DNA follows: TGCGCCAGCAGCTTAGGGGTAGCGGGAGCCGTAGATACGCAGTATTTT. Its protein is CASSLGVAGAVDTQYF.

As for this clone: Germline is not matched at one junction end, which may reflect a read error. J is TRBJ1-1 and V is TRBV7-8, with TRBD1 as a possible D gene (5 bases). The length of the CDR3 is 13 residues. CDR1 and CDR2 from the germline V gene are SGHVS and FQNEAQ. The CDR3 loop reads CASSLGAGGKAFF. CDR3 nucleotide sequence: TGTGCCAGCAGTTTAGGCGCCGGGGGGAAAGCTTTCTTT. Full variable domain (remainder filled in from reference TRBV7-8 and TRBJ1-1): GAGVSQSPRYKVAKRGQDVALRCDPISGHVSLFWYQQALGQGPEFLTYFQNEAQLDKSGLPSDRFFAERPEGSVSTLKIQRTQQEDSAVYLCASSLGAGGKAFFGQGTRLTVV.

A few counts support this clone. The rearrangement joins TRBV11-2 to TRBJ2-1, with D hard to call. Germline-derived CDR1 and CDR2 are SGHAT and FQNNGV. The CDR3 spans 16 residues. Trimming removed 6 bases from V and 0 bases from J, with 15 bases in between. The CDR3 sequence: CASRALRGGSYNEQFF. CDR3 nucleotide sequence: TGTGCCAGCAGGGCCCTCCGAGGTGGCTCCTACAATGAGCAGTTCTTC.

This chain joins TRBV18 and TRBJ2-5; tentatively, D is TRBD1 (5 bases). CDR1 is KGHSH, CDR2 LQKENI, per germline. V was pared by 6 bases and J by 2 bases, with 16 bases between. The CDR3 consists of 15 residues. Here the CDR3 reads CASSQGRTRQETQYF. CDR3 in DNA: TGTGCCAGCTCCCAAGGACGGACAAGGCAAGAGACCCAGTACTTC.